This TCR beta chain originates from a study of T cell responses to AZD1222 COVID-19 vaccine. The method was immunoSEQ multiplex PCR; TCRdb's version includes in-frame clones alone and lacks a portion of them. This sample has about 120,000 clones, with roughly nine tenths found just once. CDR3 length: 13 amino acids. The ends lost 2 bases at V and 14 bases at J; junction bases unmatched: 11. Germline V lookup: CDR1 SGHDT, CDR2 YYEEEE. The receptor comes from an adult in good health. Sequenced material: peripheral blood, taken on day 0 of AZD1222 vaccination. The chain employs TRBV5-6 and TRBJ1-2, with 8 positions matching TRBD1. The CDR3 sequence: CASSFGQGRSRTF. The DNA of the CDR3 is TGTGCCAGCAGCTTCGGACAGGGAAGGTCGAGAACCTTC.